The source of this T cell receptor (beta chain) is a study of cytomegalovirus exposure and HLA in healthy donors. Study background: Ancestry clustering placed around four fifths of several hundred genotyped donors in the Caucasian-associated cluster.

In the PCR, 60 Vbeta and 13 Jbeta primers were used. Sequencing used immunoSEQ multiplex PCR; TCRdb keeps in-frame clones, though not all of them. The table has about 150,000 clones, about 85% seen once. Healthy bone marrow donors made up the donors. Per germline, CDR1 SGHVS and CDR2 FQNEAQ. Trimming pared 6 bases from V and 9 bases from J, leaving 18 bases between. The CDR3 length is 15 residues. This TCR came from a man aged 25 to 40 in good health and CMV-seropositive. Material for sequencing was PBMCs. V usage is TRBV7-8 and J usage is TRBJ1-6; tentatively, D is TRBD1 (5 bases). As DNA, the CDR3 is TGTGCCAGCAGTGGGGCCATGCAGGTCTCTTCACCCCTCCACTTT. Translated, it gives CASSGAMQVSSPLHF.